This TCR beta chain was identified in a study of beta chain features in type 1 diabetes. This clone turned up a few times. The investigators reverse transcribed all of the isolated RNA, so they sequenced expressed TCRB transcripts. Here immunoSEQ multiplex PCR was the method, and the copy in TCRdb shows in-frame clones only, minus some. The sample contains about 450,000 clones, 10% to 12% of which appear only once. Looked up from germline, CDR1 is LNHNV and CDR2 is YYDKDF (reference sequence). This CDR3 comprises 13 residues. V trimming: 3 bases; J trimming: 8 bases; junction bases outside the gene matches: 3.

The TCR originated in a young woman in good health. V is TRBV15 and J is TRBJ2-1, with 8 bases identical to TRBD1. Material for sequencing was naive CD4+ T cells from blood. CDR3: CATSRETGDEQFF. In DNA, the CDR3 is TGTGCCACCAGCAGGGAGACAGGGGATGAGCAGTTCTTC.